These 29 T cell receptor beta chains came from one sample sequenced in a study of T cell responses to AZD1222 COVID-19 vaccine. Assay: immunoSEQ multiplex PCR; the TCRdb copy retains only in-frame clones and omits some. The repertoire includes fewer than 150,000 clones, around 90% of them detected once, and more than 5.5% sits in the top ten. Material: peripheral blood, obtained 28 days after the second AZD1222 dose. These receptors originate from an adult who received the AZD1222 COVID-19 vaccine.

The chain has TRBV28 and TRBJ2-2; D remains ambiguous. Germline assignment: CDR1 MDHEN and CDR2 SYDVKM. The CDR3 runs to 11 residues. V was trimmed by 7 bases and J by 4 bases, leaving 4 bases between them. CDR3 DNA sequence: TGTGCCAGCATAAGCACCGGGGAGCTGTTTTTT. Amino acid sequence: CASISTGELFF. Combining the CDR3 with reference TRBV28 and TRBJ2-2 gives the whole variable domain DVKVTQSSRYLVKRTGEKVFLECVQDMDHENMFWYRQDPGLGLRLIYFSYDVKMKEKGDIPEGYSVSREKKERFSLILESASTNQTSMYLCASISTGELFFGEGSRLTVL.

The J gene is TRBJ2-7, the V gene TRBV27, with 8 bases fitting TRBD2. CDR1 MNHEY and CDR2 SMNVEV come from the germline V gene (reference sequence). The CDR3 runs 13 residues. Germline trimming cut 2 bases from V and 3 bases from J; bases unmatched to any gene: 0. CDR3 residues: CASSLTSGYEQYF. The CDR3 DNA reads as TGTGCCAGCAGTTTAACTAGCGGCTACGAGCAGTACTTC.

The CDR3 loop reads CASRKKPYESSYEQYF. The DNA of the CDR3 is TGTGCCAGCCGTAAAAAACCCTATGAGAGCTCCTACGAGCAGTACTTC. V usage is TRBV27 and J usage is TRBJ2-7; D is unresolved. The germline gives CDR1 MNHEY, CDR2 SMNVEV (reference sequence). The V and J ends lost 8 bases and 0 bases respectively, with 20 bases between them. The CDR3 is made up of 16 amino acids.

This chain connects TRBV7-3 to TRBJ2-7, with D possibly matching TRBD2 (6 bases). CDR3 length: 14 amino acids. Germline-derived CDR1 and CDR2 are SGHTA and FQGTGA. Trimming shortened V by 4 bases and J by 0 bases, and 10 bases separated the two germline ends. The CDR3 protein is CASSSGGSSYEQYF. The CDR3 DNA reads as TGTGCCAGCAGCTCCGGGGGTAGCTCCTACGAGCAGTACTTC.

This clone was detected once. V and J are TRBV18 and TRBJ1-4; D uncertain. V was shortened by 5 bases and J by 1 base, with 11 bases between the two germline ends. Per the germline V gene, CDR1 is KGHSH and CDR2 is LQKENI. This CDR3 region has 15 residues. The DNA of the CDR3 is TGTGCCAGCTCAGAATTTTCAGGAACTAATGAAAAACTGTTTTTT. Encoded protein: CASSEFSGTNEKLFF. The full variable domain, in which reference TRBV18 and TRBJ1-4 provide the parts outside the CDR3, is NAGVMQNPRHLVRRRGQEARLRCSPMKGHSHVYWYRQLPEEGLKFMVYLQKENIIDESGMPKERFSAEFPKEGPSILRIQQVVRGDSAAYFCASSEFSGTNEKLFFGSGTQLSVL.

The rearrangement uses TRBV29-1 and TRBJ2-1; no definite D call. The CDR3 runs to 13 residues. Germline V gene lookup returns CDR1 SQVTM and CDR2 ANQGSEA. The V end was cut by 7 bases, the J end by 7 bases, with 17 bases between. The CDR3 region has the DNA TGCAGCGCTAGATTAGGTGGAATGAATGAGCAGTTCTTC. Translated, it gives CSARLGGMNEQFF.

The chain links TRBV11-2 to TRBJ2-7, with a possible D match to TRBD1 (6 bases). This CDR3 is built from 14 residues. V was cut by 5 bases and J by 4 bases, with 15 bases left in between. The germline CDR1 and CDR2 sequences are SGHAT and FQNNGV. In nucleotides, the CDR3 is TGTGCCAGCAGCGAGGCCGGGACACCGTACGAGCAGTACTTC. Its translation: CASSEAGTPYEQYF.

This clone has only one observation. J is TRBJ1-1 and V is TRBV7-8, with D unclear. The V gene's germline CDR1 is SGHVS and CDR2 FQNEAQ. This CDR3 has 14 amino acids. V shed 1 base and J shed 4 bases, with 10 bases lying between them. CDR3 bases: TGTGCCAGCAGCTTAGTGGGGTATAGCACTGAAGCTTTCTTT. The encoded protein is CASSLVGYSTEAFF.

The V call is TRBV7-2, the J call TRBJ1-5, with D possibly matching TRBD1 (6 bases). From germline, CDR1 is SGHTA and CDR2 FQGNSA. The CDR3 is 16 residues long. The V end was cut by 1 base, the J end by 4 bases, with 14 bases between. CDR3 nucleotides: TGTGCCAGCAGCTTAGGTCCAGGGGCATCTAATCAGCCCCAGCATTTT. Translated, it gives CASSLGPGASNQPQHF.

This clone was recorded a few times. The chain joins TRBV14 to TRBJ2-3; TRBD2 aligns across 9 bases. Trimming removed 3 bases from V and 1 base from J; junction bases left unmatched: 14. The CDR3 loop spans 19 amino acids. CDR1 is SGHDN and CDR2 is FVKESK in the germline V gene. CDR3: CASSQPFSGSRGGTDTQYF. The CDR3 DNA reads TGTGCCAGCAGCCAGCCCTTTAGCGGGAGTAGAGGCGGCACAGATACGCAGTATTTT. Complete variable domain (other parts from reference TRBV14 and TRBJ2-3): EAGVTQFPSHSVIEKGQTVTLRCDPISGHDNLYWYRRVMGKEIKFLLHFVKESKQDESGMPNNRFLAERTGGTYSTLKVQPAELEDSGVYFCASSQPFSGSRGGTDTQYFGPGTRLTVL.

The chain couples TRBV7-2 to TRBJ2-2; D is unclear. Germline-derived CDR1 and CDR2 are SGHTA and FQGNSA. V was pared by 5 bases and J by 5 bases, with 12 bases between. The CDR3 spans 14 residues. The CDR3 coding sequence is TGTGCCAGCAGCGATCTGGGGATAACCGGGGAGCTGTTTTTT. Translation gives CASSDLGITGELFF.

This clone was seen only once. The chain carries TRBV29-1 and TRBJ1-1, with 7 bases identical to TRBD1. After removal of 5 bases from V and 5 bases from J, the junction contained 11 bases not matched to a gene. The germline gives CDR1 SQVTM, CDR2 ANQGSEA. The CDR3 loop spans 14 amino acids. The CDR3 region has the DNA TGCAGCGTTACTAATCTGGCAGGGGGAACTGAAGCTTTCTTT. Its protein is CSVTNLAGGTEAFF. The full variable domain, rest sourced from reference TRBV29-1 and TRBJ1-1, is SAVISQKPSRDICQRGTSLTIQCQVDSQVTMMFWYRQQPGQSLTLIATANQGSEATYESGFVIDKFPISRPNLTFSTLTVSNMSPEDSSIYLCSVTNLAGGTEAFFGQGTRLTVV.

The V and J genes are TRBV3-1 (or the pseudogene TRBV3-2) and TRBJ2-5, with D maybe TRBD2 (6 bases). Germline V gene data show CDR1 as LGHDT and CDR2 as YNNKEL (reference sequence). The CDR3 is 15 amino acids. V was clipped by 2 bases and J by 3 bases, with 13 bases between them. The CDR3 region is CASSQFGTGEETQYF. The CDR3 region has the DNA TGTGCCAGCAGCCAATTCGGGACTGGAGAAGAGACCCAGTACTTC.

CDR3 bases: TGTGCCATCAATGGGGTTCTGGACACTGAAGCTTTCTTT. This translates into CAINGVLDTEAFF. This chain uses TRBV10-3 with TRBJ1-1; D call uncertain. V was trimmed by 7 bases and J by 3 bases, leaving 12 bases between them. The CDR3 loop spans 13 amino acids. Germline-derived CDR1 and CDR2 are ENHRY and SYGVKD.

This clone came up a few times. The rearrangement uses TRBV5-4 and TRBJ2-7; D is perhaps TRBD1 (5 bases). This CDR3 has 15 residues. V was pared by 0 bases and J by 0 bases, with 10 bases between. CDR1 is SGHNT, CDR2 YYREEE, per germline (reference sequence). CDR3 amino acids: CASSLGQGSSYEQYF. The CDR3 DNA reads as TGTGCCAGCAGCTTGGGCCAGGGAAGCTCCTACGAGCAGTACTTC.

The chain carries TRBV27 and TRBJ2-3; 9 bases align to TRBD2. J lost 4 bases, V lost 10 bases, and 6 bases had no gene match. The CDR3 contains 13 residues. Germline CDR1 reads MNHEY; CDR2 reads SMNVEV (reference sequence). The CDR3 sequence: CATGGRAPDTQYF. CDR3 nucleotides: TGTGCCACCGGCGGGAGGGCCCCAGATACGCAGTATTTT.

V and J are TRBV5-1 and TRBJ1-2, with D possibly matching TRBD1 (6 bases). CDR1 SGHRS and CDR2 YFSETQ come from the germline V gene. The CDR3 spans 14 residues. Trimming pared 0 bases from V and 4 bases from J, leaving 10 bases between. The CDR3 DNA is TGCGCCAGCAGCTTGGAGGACAGCCGCTATGGCTACACCTTC. Translated, it gives CASSLEDSRYGYTF.

This clone came up once. The rearrangement joins TRBV5-6 to TRBJ2-3; the D call may be TRBD1 or TRBD2 (5 bases each). Deletions cut 4 bases from V and 5 bases from J, with 11 bases between. The CDR3 has 13 amino acids. The germline CDR1 and CDR2 sequences are SGHDT and YYEEEE. Here the CDR3 DNA reads TGTGCCAGCAGCGGGACCGGGGAAGATACGCAGTATTTT. Its translation is CASSGTGEDTQYF.

This clone was observed once. J is TRBJ1-5 and V is TRBV6-5; D may be TRBD1 (5 bases). The CDR3 runs to 15 residues. V was cut by 5 bases and J by 6 bases, with 17 bases left in between. Germline-derived CDR1 and CDR2 are MNHEY and SVGAGI. The DNA for the CDR3 is TGTGCCAGCAGTCCCGGGGACGGGGCTGGTCAGCCCCAGCATTTT. The encoded protein is CASSPGDGAGQPQHF.

This chain connects TRBV25-1 to TRBJ2-2, with D perhaps matching TRBD1 (6 bases). The CDR3 extends over 15 amino acids. CDR1 and CDR2 from the germline V gene are MGHDK and SYGVNS. Trimming removed 2 bases at V and 6 bases at J, with 13 bases between. This CDR3 is CASSETGFLSGELFF. The CDR3 nucleotides read TGTGCCAGCAGTGAAACAGGGTTTCTCTCCGGGGAGCTGTTTTTT. The whole variable domain, filled in from reference TRBV25-1 and TRBJ2-2, reads EADIYQTPRYLVIGTGKKITLECSQTMGHDKMYWYQQDPGMELHLIHYSYGVNSTEKGDLSSESTVSRIRTEHFPLTLESARPSHTSQYLCASSETGFLSGELFFGEGSRLTVL.

The chain is built from TRBV5-8 and TRBJ2-6, with 7 bases fitting TRBD1. The CDR3 contains 15 residues. Per germline, CDR1 SGHTS and CDR2 YDEGEE. After removal of 4 bases from V and 3 bases from J, the junction contained 4 bases not matched to a gene. CDR3 amino acids: CASSQTGLGANVLTF. DNA of the CDR3: TGTGCCAGCAGCCAGACAGGGCTTGGGGCCAACGTCCTGACTTTC.

The chain links TRBV7-2 to TRBJ2-7; D gene uncertain. This CDR3 has 13 residues. The germline V and J ends were trimmed by 5 bases and 2 bases, with 10 bases remaining between them. Germline V gene lookup returns CDR1 SGHTA and CDR2 FQGNSA. CDR3 sequence: CASSVGPTYEQYF. The CDR3, as DNA: TGTGCCAGCAGCGTAGGGCCCACCTACGAGCAGTACTTC. Variable domain in full (rest from reference TRBV7-2 and TRBJ2-7): GAGVSQSPSNKVTEKGKDVELRCDPISGHTALYWYRQSLGQGLEFLIYFQGNSAPDKSGLPSDRFSAERTGGSVSTLTIQRTQQEDSAVYLCASSVGPTYEQYFGPGTRLTVT.

The gene calls are TRBV6-5 and TRBJ1-1, with D tentatively TRBD1 (5 bases). The CDR3 length is 15 residues. The V end was cut by 5 bases, the J end by 0 bases, with 13 bases between. Germline V lookup: CDR1 MNHEY, CDR2 SVGAGI. In DNA form, the CDR3 reads TGTGCCAGCAGTAGGACGGGGCGCATGAACACTGAAGCTTTCTTT. Translating gives CASSRTGRMNTEAFF.

The chain uses TRBV19 and TRBJ2-6; weak D call: TRBD1 (6 bases). Germline CDR1 is LNHDA and CDR2 is SQIVND (reference sequence). CDR3 length: 14 amino acids. V was shortened by 6 bases and J by 0 bases, with 6 bases between the two germline ends. CDR3 in amino acids: CASRGASGANVLTF. The CDR3 bases are TGTGCCAGTAGGGGGGCCTCTGGGGCCAACGTCCTGACTTTC.

The chain combines TRBV2 with TRBJ1-2, with D unresolved. Between the trimmed V and J ends, which lost 3 bases and 2 bases, there was a span of 4 bases. The germline V gene encodes CDR1 SNHLY and CDR2 FYNNEI. The CDR3 sequence is 12 residues long. In nucleotides, the CDR3 is TGTGCCAGCAGTGAGGGCAACTATGGCTACACCTTC. It specifies CASSEGNYGYTF.

The V gene is TRBV11-2, the J gene TRBJ1-1; D ambiguous. The CDR3 extends over 13 amino acids. Germline-derived CDR1 and CDR2 are SGHAT and FQNNGV. V lost 3 bases and J lost 1, with 6 bases in between. The CDR3, as DNA: TGTGCCAGCAGCTTCCAAGGGAACACTGAAGCTTTCTTT. It encodes CASSFQGNTEAFF.

CDR3 in DNA: TGTGCTAGTGGTACCCTCCCAGGGGCTTTCTTT. It translates to CASGTLPGAFF. This chain links TRBV12-5 with TRBJ1-1; tentative D call: TRBD1 (5 bases). The germline V gene encodes CDR1 LGHNT and CDR2 FRNRAP. V shed 5 bases and J shed 11 bases, with 12 bases lying between them. This CDR3 is built from 11 residues.

The chain employs TRBV27 and TRBJ2-3; TRBD1 aligns across 7 bases. Trimming removed 7 bases from V and 1 base from J; junction bases left unmatched: 5. Germline values: CDR1 MNHEY, CDR2 SMNVEV (reference sequence). The CDR3 has 14 amino acids. This chain's CDR3 is CASTDRTRTDTQYF. As DNA, the CDR3 is TGTGCCAGCACGGACAGGACTCGCACAGATACGCAGTATTTT.

V is TRBV6-5 and J is TRBJ2-7, with TRBD1 matching over 12 bases. J gave up 7 bases and V 4 bases, and 8 bases lay outside the gene matches. Germline CDR1 and CDR2: MNHEY and SVGAGI. The CDR3 spans 15 residues. The CDR3: CASSFPGQGAIEQYF. CDR3 sequence (DNA): TGTGCCAGCAGTTTTCCGGGACAGGGGGCTATAGAGCAGTACTTC.